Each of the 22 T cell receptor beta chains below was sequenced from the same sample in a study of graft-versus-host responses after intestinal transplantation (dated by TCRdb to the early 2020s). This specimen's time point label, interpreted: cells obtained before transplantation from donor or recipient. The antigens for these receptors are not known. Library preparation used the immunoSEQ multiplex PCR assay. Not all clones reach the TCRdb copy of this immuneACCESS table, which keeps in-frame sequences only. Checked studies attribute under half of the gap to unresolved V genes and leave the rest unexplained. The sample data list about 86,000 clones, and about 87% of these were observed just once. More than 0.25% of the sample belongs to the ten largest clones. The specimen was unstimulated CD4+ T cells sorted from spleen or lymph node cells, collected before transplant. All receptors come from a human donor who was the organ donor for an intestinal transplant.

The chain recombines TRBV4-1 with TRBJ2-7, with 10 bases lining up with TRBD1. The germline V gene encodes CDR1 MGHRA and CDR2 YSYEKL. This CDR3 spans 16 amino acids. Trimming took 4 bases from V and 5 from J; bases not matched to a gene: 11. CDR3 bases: TGCGCCAGCAGCCGCAGGATGGGACAGGGGACCCACGAGCAGTACTTC. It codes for CASSRRMGQGTHEQYF.

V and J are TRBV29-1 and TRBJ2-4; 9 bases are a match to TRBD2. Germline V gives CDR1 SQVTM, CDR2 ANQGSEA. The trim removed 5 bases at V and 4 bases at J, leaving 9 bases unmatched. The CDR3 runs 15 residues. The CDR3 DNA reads TGCAGCGTTCGGAGGAGCGGGGGGCTGAAAAACATTCAGTACTTC. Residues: CSVRRSGGLKNIQYF.

The CDR3 DNA follows: TGTGCCAGCAGCCACCTCGGGACTAGCGGGGGGTATGGGCAGTTCTTC. Translated: CASSHLGTSGGYGQFF. J is TRBJ2-1 and V is TRBV4-2, with 15 bases identical to TRBD2. V was pared by 3 bases and J by 12 bases, with 9 bases of the junction left unmatched. This CDR3 spans 16 amino acids. Germline V gene sequence: CDR1 LGHNA, CDR2 YNFKEQ.

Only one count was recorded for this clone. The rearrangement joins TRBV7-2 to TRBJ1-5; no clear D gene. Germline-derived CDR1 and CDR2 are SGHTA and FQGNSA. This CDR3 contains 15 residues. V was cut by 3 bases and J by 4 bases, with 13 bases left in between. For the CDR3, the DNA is TGTGCCAGCAGCTTCACGTCGGCGGGTAATCAGCCCCAGCATTTT. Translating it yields CASSFTSAGNQPQHF.

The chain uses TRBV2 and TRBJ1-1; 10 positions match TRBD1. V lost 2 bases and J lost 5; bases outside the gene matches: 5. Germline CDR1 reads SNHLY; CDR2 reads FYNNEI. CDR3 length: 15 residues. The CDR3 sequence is CASSERQGAPTEAFF. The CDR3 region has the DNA TGTGCCAGCAGTGAAAGACAGGGGGCGCCGACTGAAGCTTTCTTT.

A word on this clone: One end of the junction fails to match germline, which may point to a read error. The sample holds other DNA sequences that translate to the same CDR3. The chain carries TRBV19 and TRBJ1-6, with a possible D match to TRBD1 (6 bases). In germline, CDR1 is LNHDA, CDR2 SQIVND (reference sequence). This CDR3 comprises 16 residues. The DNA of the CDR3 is TGTGCCAGTGGGGCACGGGGGGCCGCCTATAATTCCCCCCTCCACTTT. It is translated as CASGARGAAYNSPLHF.

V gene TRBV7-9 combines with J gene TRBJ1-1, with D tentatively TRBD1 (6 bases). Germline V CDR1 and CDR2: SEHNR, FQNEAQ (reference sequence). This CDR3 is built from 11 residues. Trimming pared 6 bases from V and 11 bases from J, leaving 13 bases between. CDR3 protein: CASSWGPVAFF. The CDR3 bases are TGTGCCAGCAGTTGGGGGCCAGTCGCTTTCTTT.

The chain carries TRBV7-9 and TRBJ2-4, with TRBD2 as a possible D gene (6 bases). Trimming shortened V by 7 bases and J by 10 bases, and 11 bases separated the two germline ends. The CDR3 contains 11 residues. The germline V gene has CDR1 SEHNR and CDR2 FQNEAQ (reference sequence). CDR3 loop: CASTDGGIQYF. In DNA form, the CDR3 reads TGTGCCAGCACCGACGGGGGAATTCAGTACTTC. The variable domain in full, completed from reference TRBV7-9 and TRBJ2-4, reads DTGVSQNPRHKITKRGQNVTFRCDPISEHNRLYWYRQTLGQGPEFLTYFQNEAQLEKSRLLSDRFSAERPKGSFSTLEIQRTEQGDSAMYLCASTDGGIQYFGAGTRLSVL.

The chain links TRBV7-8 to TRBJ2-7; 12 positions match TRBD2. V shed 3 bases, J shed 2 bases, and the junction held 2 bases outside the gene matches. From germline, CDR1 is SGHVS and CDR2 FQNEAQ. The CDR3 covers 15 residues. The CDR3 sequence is CASSFPSGRAYEQYF. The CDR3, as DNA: TGTGCCAGCAGCTTTCCTAGCGGGAGGGCCTACGAGCAGTACTTC.

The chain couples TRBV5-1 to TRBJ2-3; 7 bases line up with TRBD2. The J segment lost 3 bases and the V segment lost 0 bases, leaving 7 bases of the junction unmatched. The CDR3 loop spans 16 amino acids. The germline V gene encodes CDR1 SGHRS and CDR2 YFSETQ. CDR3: CASSLAVAGLTDTQYF. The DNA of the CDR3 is TGCGCCAGCAGCTTGGCCGTAGCGGGTCTTACAGATACGCAGTATTTT.

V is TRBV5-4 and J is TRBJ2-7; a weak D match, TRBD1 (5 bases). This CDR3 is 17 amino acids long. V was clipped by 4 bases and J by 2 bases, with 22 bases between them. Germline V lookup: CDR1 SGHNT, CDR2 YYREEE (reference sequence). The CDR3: CASSLPPGNRSPYEQYF. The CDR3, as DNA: TGTGCCAGCAGCCTTCCACCTGGCAACAGGAGTCCCTACGAGCAGTACTTC.

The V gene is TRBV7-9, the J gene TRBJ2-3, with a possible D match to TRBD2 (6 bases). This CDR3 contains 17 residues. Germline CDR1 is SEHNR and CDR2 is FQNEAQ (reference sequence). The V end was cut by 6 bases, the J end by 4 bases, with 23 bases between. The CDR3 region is CASSTSPSAPIPDTQYF. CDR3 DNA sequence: TGTGCCAGCAGTACGTCTCCTAGCGCGCCGATCCCAGATACGCAGTATTTT. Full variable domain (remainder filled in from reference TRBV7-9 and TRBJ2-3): DTGVSQNPRHKITKRGQNVTFRCDPISEHNRLYWYRQTLGQGPEFLTYFQNEAQLEKSRLLSDRFSAERPKGSFSTLEIQRTEQGDSAMYLCASSTSPSAPIPDTQYFGPGTRLTVL.

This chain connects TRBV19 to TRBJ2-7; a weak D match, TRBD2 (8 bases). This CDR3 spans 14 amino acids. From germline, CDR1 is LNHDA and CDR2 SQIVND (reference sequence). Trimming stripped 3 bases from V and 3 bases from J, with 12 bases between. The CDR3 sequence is CASSIGRGLYEQYF. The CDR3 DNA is TGTGCCAGTAGTATCGGGAGGGGGCTCTACGAGCAGTACTTC.

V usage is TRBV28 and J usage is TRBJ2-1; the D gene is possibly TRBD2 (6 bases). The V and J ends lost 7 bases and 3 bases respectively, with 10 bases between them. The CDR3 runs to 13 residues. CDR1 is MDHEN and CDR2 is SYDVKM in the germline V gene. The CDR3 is CASTPTSYNEQFF. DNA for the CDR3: TGTGCCAGCACCCCGACTAGCTACAATGAGCAGTTCTTC.

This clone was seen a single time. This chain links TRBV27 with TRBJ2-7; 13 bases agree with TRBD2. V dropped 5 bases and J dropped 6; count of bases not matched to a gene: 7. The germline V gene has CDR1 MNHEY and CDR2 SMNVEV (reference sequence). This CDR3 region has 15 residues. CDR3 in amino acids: CASSPGTSGAGEQYF. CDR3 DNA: TGTGCCAGCAGTCCGGGGACTAGCGGGGCGGGCGAGCAGTACTTC.

The DNA for the CDR3 is TGTGCCAGCAGCCCCTTACAGACAGGGAAAACCTACGAGCAGTACTTC. It encodes CASSPLQTGKTYEQYF. V and J are TRBV16 and TRBJ2-7; 7 nucleotides agree with TRBD1. Per the germline V gene, CDR1 is KGHSY and CDR2 is FQNENV. The trim removed 4 bases at V and 2 bases at J, leaving 11 bases unmatched. The length of the CDR3 is 16 residues. The full variable domain, its missing parts supplied by reference TRBV16 and TRBJ2-7, is GEEVAQTPKHLVRGEGQKAKLYCAPIKGHSYVFWYQQVLKNEFKFLISFQNENVFDETGMPKERFSAKCLPNSPCSLEIQATKLEDSAVYFCASSPLQTGKTYEQYFGPGTRLTVT.

The CDR3 DNA follows: TGTGCCAGCAGCGTTCTCCAGATGGCGGGGGCTACGCAGTATTTT. As protein: CASSVLQMAGATQYF. The chain is built from TRBV7-2 and TRBJ2-3; D is perhaps TRBD2 (7 bases). CDR3 length equals 15 residues. V lost 5 bases to trimming and J lost 8 bases, with 20 bases between them. The germline CDR1 and CDR2 sequences are SGHTA and FQGNSA.

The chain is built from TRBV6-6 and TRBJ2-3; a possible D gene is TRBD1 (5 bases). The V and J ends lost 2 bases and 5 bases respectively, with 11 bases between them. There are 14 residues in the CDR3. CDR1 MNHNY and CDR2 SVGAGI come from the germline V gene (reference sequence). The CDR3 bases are TGTGCCAGCAGTTACGCTGCCCAGGGAGATACGCAGTATTTT. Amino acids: CASSYAAQGDTQYF.

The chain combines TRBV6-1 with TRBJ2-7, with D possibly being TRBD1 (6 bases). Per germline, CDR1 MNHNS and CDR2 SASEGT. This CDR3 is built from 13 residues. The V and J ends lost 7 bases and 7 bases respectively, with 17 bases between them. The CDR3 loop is CASIDRPLGEQYF. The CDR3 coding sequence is TGTGCCAGCATAGACAGGCCCCTAGGGGAGCAGTACTTC.

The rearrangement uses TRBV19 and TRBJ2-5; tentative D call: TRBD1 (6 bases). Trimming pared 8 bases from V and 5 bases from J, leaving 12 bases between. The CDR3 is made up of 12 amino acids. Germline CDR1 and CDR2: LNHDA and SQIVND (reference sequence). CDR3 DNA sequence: TGTGCCAGTTCGGACAGTAGGGAGACCCAGTACTTC. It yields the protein CASSDSRETQYF.

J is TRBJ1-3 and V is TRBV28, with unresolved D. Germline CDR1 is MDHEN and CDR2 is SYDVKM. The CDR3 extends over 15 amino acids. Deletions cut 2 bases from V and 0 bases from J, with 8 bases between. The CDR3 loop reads CASSLARYSGNTIYF. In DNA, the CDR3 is TGTGCCAGCAGTTTAGCCCGGTACTCTGGAAACACCATATATTTT. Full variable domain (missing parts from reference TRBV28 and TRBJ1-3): DVKVTQSSRYLVKRTGEKVFLECVQDMDHENMFWYRQDPGLGLRLIYFSYDVKMKEKGDIPEGYSVSREKKERFSLILESASTNQTSMYLCASSLARYSGNTIYFGEGSWLTVV.

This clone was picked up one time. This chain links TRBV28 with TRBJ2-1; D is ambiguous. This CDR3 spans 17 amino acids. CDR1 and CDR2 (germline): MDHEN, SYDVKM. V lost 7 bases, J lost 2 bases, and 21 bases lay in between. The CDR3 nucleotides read TGTGCCAGCATTACCACCCCCTGGCTAGACCCCTACAATGAGCAGTTCTTC. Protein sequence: CASITTPWLDPYNEQFF. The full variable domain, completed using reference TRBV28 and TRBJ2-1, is DVKVTQSSRYLVKRTGEKVFLECVQDMDHENMFWYRQDPGLGLRLIYFSYDVKMKEKGDIPEGYSVSREKKERFSLILESASTNQTSMYLCASITTPWLDPYNEQFFGPGTRLTVL.